Here is one T cell receptor (beta chain) with its context. Its cognate antigen has yet to be identified. Base qualities are not at hand, and no much larger clone is one base apart. In the germline V gene, CDR1 corresponds to MDHEN and CDR2 to SYDVKM. The CDR3, cysteine through phenylalanine, is 16 amino acids long. The CDR3 DNA has 48 bases and is translated from base 1. V ends up 2 bases short and J 4 bases short, with an unmatched junction base count of 7. The immunoSEQ Assay, a bias-controlled multiplex PCR, was used to amplify TCRbeta CDR3 regions from genomic DNA. Regarding the original processing steps: The number of nucleated cells in each sample was estimated by amplification of reference gene primers within the assay. To quantify the absolute abundance of each unique TCRbeta CDR3 rearrangement, sequence reads were collapsed and filtered. For each sample, productive Simpson clonality was calculated by taking the square root of Simpson's diversity index across productive rearrangements. The source is immuneACCESS, and TCRdb retained only in-frame sequences with V and J called. Part of the clones is not carried over; for the studies checked, unresolved V genes explain less than half of this, and the remainder is unexplained. That table is the source of V, J and clone size, and D and trimming were worked out from the DNA. The sample table contains 350,000 to 400,000 clones; only one count was recorded for around 89% of them. About 1% of the sample goes to the ten largest clones.

This entry is derived from a study of blood T cell repertoires in COVID-19 (dated by TCRdb to 2019 to 2021). With respect to the entire study: Samples from collaborators originated in the United States, Italy and Spain and spanned both the acute and convalescent phases of COVID-19. The prospective study material was composed of cDNA or gDNA derived from T cells, B-cell-depleted T cells, or PBMCs. Subjects who had been exposed to COVID-19, were actively infected with it, or had recovered from it provided the deeply sampled blood TCRbeta repertoires that made up the dataset. The repertoires were made available in a free public database intended to serve as a resource for research on the immune response to SARS-CoV-2. The samples were drawn from two sources: the first 160 participants of the ongoing ImmuneRACE study, and over 1,000 subjects contributed by 6 global collaborators. A de-identified subject ID, COVID-19 status, age in years and sex were almost always included in the sample metadata. Where available, HLA class I and class II types were obtained from metadata supplied by the sample provider rather than from assay-based typing. Overall study results and their limits: Clinical and demographic metadata were provided uncurated, with the amount varying by source and participant.

Participants in the prospective study were enrolled through a virtual design, were aged 18 to 89 years, and lived in roughly 24 United States geographic areas. In the prospective study, cohorts were assigned on the basis of participant-reported clinical history obtained from a screening survey and a study questionnaire. Recovered participants in ImmuneRACE Cohort 3 were defined as having two consecutive negative NP/OP PCR tests, clearance from a healthcare professional, or resolution of symptoms. In the prospective study, whole blood, serum and a nasopharyngeal or oropharyngeal swab were collected from each participant by mobile phlebotomists. Over a roughly 2-month period, participants in the prospective study had the option of providing additional blood draws and questionnaires. Blood samples from the prospective study were shipped frozen or at room temperature prior to DNA extraction.

Sequenced: PBMCs or T cells enriched from blood (not recorded which). The V and J segments used are TRBV28 and TRBJ1-2; 10 central nucleotides agree with TRBD1. This TCR came from a man between 18 and 29 years old who had recovered from COVID-19. The DNA sequence follows: TGTGCCAGCAGTTTAATAGGAGGGGACAGGGGCTATGGCTACACCTTC. The translation is CASSLIGGDRGYGYTF.